These 31 T cell receptor beta chains originate from one sample sequenced in a study of blood T cell repertoires in COVID-19. Sequencing was performed with immunoSEQ multiplex PCR; in TCRdb, only in-frame clones are kept and a portion is missing. This table has approximately 92,000 clones, approximately 80% appearing once. The specimen sequenced was peripheral blood. Source of these receptors: a man in his sixties with acute or convalescent COVID-19.

The chain joins TRBV5-1 to TRBJ1-1, with TRBD1 identical over 8 bases. The germline CDR1 and CDR2 sequences are SGHRS and YFSETQ. V shed 4 bases and J 0 bases; nucleotides not matched to a gene: 11. The CDR3 is made up of 17 amino acids. The CDR3 DNA follows: TGCGCCAGCAGCCGCGGGGGACAGGTGAACATGAACACTGAAGCTTTCTTT. Amino acid sequence: CASSRGGQVNMNTEAFF.

The chain employs TRBV4-1 and TRBJ1-1; 7 bases agree with TRBD1. The CDR3 covers 15 residues. V lost 1 base to trimming and J lost 1 base; unmatched junction nucleotides: 3. Germline CDR1 MGHRA, CDR2 YSYEKL. The CDR3 nucleotides read TGCGCCAGCAGCCAAGGTAGGGACAGGAACACTGAAGCTTTCTTT. Encoded protein: CASSQGRDRNTEAFF.

The chain uses TRBV11-3 and TRBJ2-7; TRBD2 aligns across 7 bases. This CDR3 is 15 amino acids long. Germline V gene data show CDR1 as SGHNT and CDR2 as YENEEA. V was pared by 5 bases and J by 1 base, with 8 bases of the junction left unmatched. CDR3 DNA: TGTGCCAGCAGCCGGACCGGACTAGAGTCCTACGAGCAGTACGTC. Translating it yields CASSRTGLESYEQYV.

V is TRBV10-3 and J is TRBJ1-2; no firm D call. The CDR3 contains 16 residues. Germline assignment: CDR1 ENHRY and CDR2 SYGVKD. Trimming shortened V by 3 bases and J by 4 bases, and 18 bases separated the two germline ends. CDR3 sequence reads: CAISEGQLLRGYGYTF. CDR3 DNA sequence: TGTGCCATCAGTGAAGGCCAGCTCCTACGGGGCTATGGCTACACCTTC.

This clone appeared a single time. The rearrangement uses TRBV27 and TRBJ1-1; D gene unclear. V lost 0 bases to trimming and J lost 4 bases, with 9 bases between them. CDR3 size: 14 residues. Germline CDR1 is MNHEY and CDR2 is SMNVEV (reference sequence). The CDR3 coding sequence is TGTGCCAGCAGTTTATCCCGGGAGGGCACTGAAGCTTTCTTT. Its protein product is CASSLSREGTEAFF.

Here the CDR3 DNA reads TGCGCCAGCAACTCAGGGGGTGCGGGTTCACCCCTCCACTTT. Protein product: CASNSGGAGSPLHF. The V gene is TRBV10-1, the J gene TRBJ1-6; TRBD1 matches 7 bases. The CDR3 is 14 amino acids. J gave up 9 bases and V 7 bases, and 9 bases lay outside the gene matches. Per germline, CDR1 WNHNN and CDR2 SYGVQD (reference sequence).

The rearrangement uses TRBV18 and TRBJ1-3; D might be TRBD1 (5 bases). With 2 bases removed from V and 2 bases from J, the gap between germline ends came to 13 bases. The CDR3 sequence is 16 residues long. Per the germline V gene, CDR1 is KGHSH and CDR2 is LQKENI. CDR3 amino acids: CASSPKEGNPGNTIYF. As DNA, the CDR3 is TGTGCCAGCTCACCAAAGGAGGGGAACCCTGGAAACACCATATATTTT.

The chain has TRBV2 and TRBJ1-2, with D perhaps TRBD1 (5 bases). This CDR3 contains 12 residues. Trimming cost V 4 bases and J 8 bases, with 11 bases left between them. Per the germline V gene, CDR1 is SNHLY and CDR2 is FYNNEI. The CDR3 bases are TGTGCCAGCAGTGCCGGGGGGGGAGGCTACACCTTC. It encodes CASSAGGGGYTF.

The rearrangement links TRBV5-6 to TRBJ2-7, with a tentative D call TRBD2 (6 bases). Trimming stripped 5 bases from V and 9 bases from J, with 18 bases between. This CDR3 spans 13 amino acids. Germline V gene sequence: CDR1 SGHDT, CDR2 YYEEEE. The CDR3 loop is CASSYQGGVTQYF. Written as DNA, the CDR3 is TGTGCCAGCAGTTATCAAGGAGGGGTTACGCAGTACTTC.

The rearrangement joins TRBV27 to TRBJ1-6; D remains ambiguous. Germline V gene data show CDR1 as MNHEY and CDR2 as SMNVEV (reference sequence). The CDR3 length is 14 residues. V lost 4 bases and J lost 8, with 12 bases in between. CDR3 amino acids: CASSSYALDSPLHF. DNA for the CDR3: TGTGCCAGCAGTTCCTATGCGCTAGATTCACCCCTCCACTTT.

The chain recombines TRBV6-5 with TRBJ1-2; D remains unclear. V lost 7 bases to trimming and J lost 4 bases, with 13 bases between them. Germline values: CDR1 MNHEY, CDR2 SVGAGI. The CDR3 has 13 residues. Here the CDR3 reads CASKAAASYGYTF. DNA for the CDR3: TGTGCCAGCAAGGCAGCGGCCTCCTATGGCTACACCTTC.

The V call is TRBV18, the J call TRBJ2-1; D is perhaps TRBD1 (5 bases). Between the trimmed V and J ends, which lost 3 bases and 5 bases, there was a span of 17 bases. The CDR3 covers 16 residues. Per the germline V gene, CDR1 is KGHSH and CDR2 is LQKENI. CDR3 nucleotide sequence: TGTGCCAGCTCACCCCCCGCATCCAGGGTCAACAATGAGCAGTTCTTC. Its translation: CASSPPASRVNNEQFF.

The V gene is TRBV13, the J gene TRBJ2-4; the D gene is possibly TRBD1 (5 bases). Germline V gene lookup returns CDR1 PRHDT and CDR2 FYEKMQ (reference sequence). V was trimmed by 4 bases and J by 8 bases, leaving 21 bases between them. The CDR3 runs 16 residues. This chain's CDR3 is CASSSTRDPTVDIQYF. As DNA, the CDR3 is TGTGCCAGCAGCTCAACCAGGGATCCCACCGTGGACATTCAGTACTTC.

V is TRBV27 and J is TRBJ2-2; tentative D call: TRBD2 (5 bases). V dropped 6 bases and J dropped 4 bases, with 12 bases sitting between them. Germline V gives CDR1 MNHEY, CDR2 SMNVEV (reference sequence). The CDR3 contains 14 residues. DNA for the CDR3: TGTGCCAGCAGGCTGGGAGTGGGCACCGGGGAGCTGTTTTTT. Translation gives CASRLGVGTGELFF.

This clone was observed a handful of times. The CDR3 is CASSPHSGGSEDTQYF. Here the CDR3 DNA reads TGTGCCAGCAGTCCCCACAGCGGGGGGAGTGAGGATACGCAGTATTTT. This sequence joins TRBV6-6 and TRBJ2-3, with 9 bases lining up with TRBD2. The CDR3 spans 16 residues. Germline CDR1 and CDR2: MNHNY and SVGAGI (reference sequence). V was pared by 5 bases and J by 6 bases, with 12 bases of the junction left unmatched.

In its sample, this clone was seen once. The V and J genes are TRBV4-1 and TRBJ2-7; 9 bases align to TRBD1. Germline V CDR1 and CDR2: MGHRA, YSYEKL. The V segment lost 1 base and the J segment 3 bases; nucleotides outside the gene matches: 7. CDR3 size: 16 residues. CDR3 nucleotide sequence: TGCGCCAGCAGCCAAGCCTCCGGGACAGGGTTCTACGAGCAGTACGTC. Translating it yields CASSQASGTGFYEQYV.

This sequence joins TRBV10-3 and TRBJ1-3; D gene uncertain. CDR1 ENHRY and CDR2 SYGVKD come from the germline V gene. With 0 bases removed from V and 3 bases from J, the gap between germline ends came to 6 bases. This CDR3 has 14 amino acids. The chain's CDR3 is CAISESAVGNTIYF. CDR3 in DNA: TGTGCCATCAGTGAGTCGGCAGTTGGAAACACCATATATTTT.

This chain links TRBV28 with TRBJ1-2; the match to TRBD1 covers 9 bases. Unmatched junction bases numbered 4, after V lost 7 bases and J lost 4 bases. The CDR3 has 13 residues. Germline V gene sequence: CDR1 MDHEN, CDR2 SYDVKM. The CDR3 DNA reads TGTGCCAGCACCACAGGGGGCGTCTATGGCTACACCTTC. Its protein product is CASTTGGVYGYTF.

This clone was detected a few times. This chain joins TRBV3-1 (or the pseudogene TRBV3-2) and TRBJ2-7; 9 bases agree with TRBD1. The germline V gene encodes CDR1 LGHDT and CDR2 YNNKEL (reference sequence). CDR3 length: 17 amino acids. The V and J ends lost 3 bases and 3 bases, in that order; junction bases with no gene match: 12. Here the CDR3 DNA reads TGTGCCAGCAGCCATATACTACCGGGACAGGGAGTCTACGAGCAGTACTTC. Protein sequence: CASSHILPGQGVYEQYF.

The rearrangement links TRBV7-2 to TRBJ2-1; the D gene is possibly TRBD1 (6 bases). The CDR3 contains 15 residues. Per the germline V gene, CDR1 is SGHTA and CDR2 is FQGNSA. V was shortened by 1 base and J by 6 bases, with 13 bases between the two germline ends. The CDR3 DNA reads TGTGCCAGCAGCTTAGTTGGGGGCCACGGCAATGAGCAGTTCTTC. Its protein product is CASSLVGGHGNEQFF.

The chain uses TRBV5-6 and TRBJ2-3; possible D gene TRBD2, 5 bases. CDR1 SGHDT and CDR2 YYEEEE come from the germline V gene. This CDR3 is built from 15 residues. The V end lost 2 bases, the J end lost 0 bases, and 10 bases lay between the germline ends. The CDR3 loop is CASSLRGPSTDTQYF. The CDR3 DNA follows: TGTGCCAGCAGCTTAAGAGGGCCTAGCACAGATACGCAGTATTTT.

The chain carries TRBV19 and TRBJ1-5; TRBD1 aligns across 7 bases. V shed 7 bases, J shed 0 bases, and the junction held 9 bases outside the gene matches. The length of the CDR3 is 16 residues. Germline V gene lookup returns CDR1 LNHDA and CDR2 SQIVND (reference sequence). CDR3: CASTTRTGASNQPQHF. CDR3 in DNA: TGTGCCAGTACCACCAGGACAGGAGCTAGCAATCAGCCCCAGCATTTT.

The chain joins TRBV5-1 to TRBJ1-1, with 8 bases lining up with TRBD1. Germline CDR1 SGHRS, CDR2 YFSETQ. CDR3 length: 17 amino acids. V trimming: 0 bases; J trimming: 3 bases; junction bases outside the gene matches: 10. The CDR3 spells CASSLAGQGEAHTEAFF. The CDR3 nucleotides read TGCGCCAGCAGCTTGGCCGGACAGGGTGAGGCGCACACTGAAGCTTTCTTT.

The chain joins TRBV29-1 to TRBJ1-5; TRBD1 aligns across 7 bases. Unmatched junction bases numbered 1, after V lost 4 bases and J lost 4 bases. Looked up from germline, CDR1 is SQVTM and CDR2 is ANQGSEA. The CDR3 is 12 residues long. CDR3 bases: TGCAGCGTTGGGGACAGTAATCAGCCCCAGCATTTT. It translates to CSVGDSNQPQHF.

This clone came up a few times. J is TRBJ2-5 and V is TRBV28, with D perhaps matching TRBD1 (6 bases). V lost 6 bases and J lost 5, with 13 bases in between. CDR1 and CDR2 from the germline V gene are MDHEN and SYDVKM. The CDR3 extends over 13 amino acids. The DNA for the CDR3 is TGTGCCAGCAGCAGGACAGCTTTGGAGACCCAGTACTTC. It yields the protein CASSRTALETQYF. Filled out from reference TRBV28 and TRBJ2-5, the complete variable domain reads DVKVTQSSRYLVKRTGEKVFLECVQDMDHENMFWYRQDPGLGLRLIYFSYDVKMKEKGDIPEGYSVSREKKERFSLILESASTNQTSMYLCASSRTALETQYFGPGTRLLVL.

The CDR3 nucleotides read TGTGCCAGCAGCCGGGACAGGGAAAATTCACCCCTCCACTTT. Translating gives CASSRDRENSPLHF. The chain employs TRBV11-3 and TRBJ1-6, with 9 bases matching TRBD1. Germline loops: CDR1 SGHNT, CDR2 YENEEA. After removal of 5 bases from V and 7 bases from J, the junction contained 3 bases not matched to a gene. This CDR3 spans 14 amino acids.

The chain has TRBV29-1 and TRBJ1-1; weak D call: TRBD1 (5 bases). V was pared by 8 bases and J by 0 bases, with 13 bases between. Germline CDR1 reads SQVTM; CDR2 reads ANQGSEA. This CDR3 is built from 13 residues. The CDR3 reads CSTTGLLNTEAFF. The CDR3 region has the DNA TGCAGCACGACGGGACTGCTGAACACTGAAGCTTTCTTT.

V and J are TRBV3-1 (or the pseudogene TRBV3-2) and TRBJ1-1; D perhaps matches TRBD1 (5 bases). The CDR3 sequence is 14 residues long. Trimming cost V 1 base and J 5 bases, with 11 bases left between them. The germline CDR1 and CDR2 sequences are LGHDT and YNNKEL (reference sequence). CDR3 DNA: TGTGCCAGCAGCCAAGTACGGGGGGGGACTGAAGCTTTCTTT. The encoded protein is CASSQVRGGTEAFF.

The chain links TRBV15 to TRBJ1-4, with D possibly TRBD1 on 5 matching bases. V lost 3 bases and J lost 3, with 8 bases in between. There are 14 residues in the CDR3. From germline, CDR1 is LNHNV and CDR2 YYDKDF (reference sequence). As DNA, the CDR3 is TGTGCCACCAGCAGGACAGCCTCTAATGAAAAACTGTTTTTT. Residues: CATSRTASNEKLFF. The full variable domain, its missing parts supplied by reference TRBV15 and TRBJ1-4, is DAMVIQNPRYQVTQFGKPVTLSCSQTLNHNVMYWYQQKSSQAPKLLFHYYDKDFNNEADTPDNFQSRRPNTSFCFLDIRSPGLGDTAMYLCATSRTASNEKLFFGSGTQLSVL.

The V gene is TRBV2, the J gene TRBJ1-1; D not resolved. The germline CDR1 and CDR2 sequences are SNHLY and FYNNEI. The CDR3 covers 9 residues. Deletions cut 6 bases from V and 8 bases from J, with 4 bases between. For the CDR3, the DNA is TGTGCCAGCAGCGCGGAAGCTTTCTTT. As protein: CASSAEAFF. The full variable domain, rest sourced from reference TRBV2 and TRBJ1-1, is EPEVTQTPSHQVTQMGQEVILRCVPISNHLYFYWYRQILGQKVEFLVSFYNNEISEKSEIFDDQFSVERPDGSNFTLKIRSTKLEDSAMYFCASSAEAFFGQGTRLTVV.

The chain carries TRBV11-2 and TRBJ2-7, with D perhaps TRBD1 (5 bases). The CDR3 runs to 14 residues. The germline V and J ends were trimmed by 5 bases and 1 base, with 12 bases remaining between them. CDR1 and CDR2 (germline): SGHAT, FQNNGV. This CDR3 reads CASSVNRPSYEQYV. CDR3 in DNA: TGTGCCAGCAGCGTTAACAGGCCTTCCTACGAGCAGTACGTC.